A single sample gave rise to the 4 T cell receptor beta chains below, sequenced in a study of cytomegalovirus exposure and HLA in healthy donors. Clones were sequenced by immunoSEQ multiplex PCR, and TCRdb holds only the in-frame ones, with some missing. Among tens of thousands of clones listed, roughly 96% were seen once. Source material: PBMCs. The receptors shown here come from a man in his late teens or twenties in good health and CMV-seronegative.

The chain combines TRBV27 with TRBJ2-5; D may be TRBD1 (6 bases). The CDR3 loop spans 12 amino acids. V was trimmed by 5 bases and J by 7 bases, leaving 11 bases between them. Germline V gene sequence: CDR1 MNHEY, CDR2 SMNVEV (reference sequence). DNA of the CDR3: TGTGCCAGCAGTCGAGGGGGTTTGACCCAGTACTTC. Its protein product is CASSRGGLTQYF.

This rearrangement joins TRBV11-1 to TRBJ2-7, with 9 bases identical to TRBD1. The CDR3 is 15 amino acids. Trimming removed 0 bases from V and 5 bases from J; junction bases left unmatched: 5. Germline V gene lookup returns CDR1 SGHAT and CDR2 FQDESV (reference sequence). Here the CDR3 reads CASSLAGQGFHEQYF. The CDR3 nucleotides read TGTGCCAGCAGCTTAGCCGGACAGGGGTTCCACGAGCAGTACTTC.

This chain uses TRBV30 with TRBJ1-5; D unclear. Trimming removed 3 bases at V and 7 bases at J, with 19 bases between. The CDR3 runs to 15 residues. Germline values: CDR1 GTSNPN, CDR2 SVGIG (reference sequence). CDR3 sequence: CAWSAPGRARQPQHF. DNA for the CDR3: TGTGCCTGGAGCGCCCCGGGGAGGGCGCGGCAGCCCCAGCATTTT.

V and J are TRBV11-2 and TRBJ1-2; D unresolved. The V and J ends lost 7 bases and 7 bases respectively, with 13 bases between them. CDR3 size: 12 residues. Germline loops: CDR1 SGHAT, CDR2 FQNNGV. CDR3 coding DNA: TGTGCCAGCACCCTCGTTGAGGGTGGCTACACCTTC. Protein product: CASTLVEGGYTF.